What follows are 24 T cell receptor beta chains derived from one specimen sequenced in a study of blood T cells in healthy people across ages. Then a second PCR, running about 6 to 12 cycles, was carried out with a sample-barcoded 5' primer and a J-beta primer mix. TCRdb re-derived calls from the 5' RACE reads in MiXCR, one entry per CDR3 protein. In the table there are fewer than 950,000 distinct CDR3 sequences, around 36% of which are singletons. Sequencing was carried out using blood. The receptors here all came from a man between 18 and 35 years old in good health.

The chain has TRBV4-3 and TRBJ2-5; 8 bases match TRBD2. Germline-derived CDR1 and CDR2 are LGHNA and YSLEER. The CDR3 is 18 amino acids. Losses at the gene ends were 0 bases for V and 11 bases for J; bases not matched to a gene: 20. This CDR3 is CASSQDLTGGLLSNEQYF. The CDR3 region has the DNA TGCGCCAGCAGCCAAGATCTTACGGGGGGGCTCCTGAGCAATGAGCAGTACTTC.

This clonotype was counted between two and nine times. The V gene is TRBV12-3 or TRBV12-4, the J gene TRBJ2-7; D not certain. Trimming left V 3 bases short and J 5 bases short, with 14 bases between. CDR3 size: 14 residues. The chain's CDR3 is CASSLIPNPHEQYF. The CDR3 coding sequence is TGTGCCAGCAGTTTGATACCTAATCCCCACGAGCAGTACTTC.

The rearrangement uses TRBV18 and TRBJ2-7; tentatively, D is TRBD2 (5 bases). Germline values: CDR1 KGHSH, CDR2 LQKENI. With 1 base removed from V and 4 bases from J, the gap between germline ends came to 11 bases. This CDR3 region has 14 residues. This chain's CDR3 is CASSPRGTRYEQYF. The CDR3, as DNA: TGTGCCAGCTCACCACGGGGTACTAGATACGAGCAGTACTTC.

CDR3 residues: CARPTSTGSSTDTQYF. The DNA for the CDR3 is TGTGCCAGACCAACGTCGACAGGGTCTAGCACAGATACGCAGTATTTT. The V and J genes are TRBV11-2 and TRBJ2-3, with 7 positions matching TRBD1. This CDR3 has 16 amino acids. Germline values: CDR1 SGHAT, CDR2 FQNNGV. After removal of 9 bases from V and 0 bases from J, the junction contained 12 bases not matched to a gene.

V and J are TRBV7-9 and TRBJ1-2; D perhaps matches TRBD1 (5 bases). This CDR3 has 13 amino acids. Germline CDR1 reads SEHNR; CDR2 reads FQNEAQ (reference sequence). Between the trimmed V and J ends, which lost 5 bases and 4 bases, there was a span of 11 bases. The CDR3 sequence: CASSLQDFYGYTF. The CDR3 DNA reads as TGTGCCAGCAGCCTACAGGATTTCTATGGCTACACCTTC.

For the CDR3, the DNA is TGTGCCAGCAGTTTCTTCGGCGCGGGGCCCTACAATGAGCAGTTCTTC. Protein: CASSFFGAGPYNEQFF. J is TRBJ2-1 and V is TRBV27, with D possibly matching TRBD2 (6 bases). The ends were cut back, 3 bases at V and 2 bases at J, with 14 bases in the middle. Germline CDR1 is MNHEY and CDR2 is SMNVEV (reference sequence). The CDR3 has 16 residues.

On this clonotype itself: The junction differs from germline at one of its ends, possibly a read error. This chain connects TRBV24-1 to TRBJ1-2, with D unresolved. There are 13 residues in the CDR3. Germline assignment: CDR1 KGHDR and CDR2 SFDVKD. The CDR3 spells CATSQTQNCGYTF. In nucleotides, the CDR3 is TGTGCCACCAGCCAGACACAAAACTGTGGCTACACCTTC.

V and J are TRBV2 and TRBJ2-5, with unresolved D. The J call may be wrong; the DNA end is better matched by TRBJ2-7. The CDR3 is made up of 13 amino acids. In germline, CDR1 is SNHLY, CDR2 FYNNEI. The CDR3, as DNA: TGTGCCAGCAAGGGTCAGGCAGCCTACGAGCAGTACTTC. Protein sequence: CASKGQAAYEQYF.

This clonotype was found a few times. The chain combines TRBV15 with TRBJ2-1, with D unresolved. The length of the CDR3 is 17 residues. V gave up 0 bases and J gave up 6 bases, with 18 bases separating them. CDR1 is LNHNV and CDR2 is YYDKDF in the germline V gene (reference sequence). CDR3: CATSRDMQRRFGNEQFF. CDR3 DNA: TGTGCCACCAGCAGAGATATGCAGCGCCGTTTCGGCAATGAGCAGTTCTTC.

The chain is built from TRBV15 and TRBJ1-5; D perhaps matches TRBD1 (6 bases). This CDR3 contains 20 residues. Between the trimmed V and J ends, which lost 3 bases and 7 bases, there was a span of 31 bases. Germline CDR1 and CDR2: LNHNV and YYDKDF (reference sequence). The CDR3 nucleotides are TGTGCCACCAGCAGGTTCGGCTCTTCCAAAGGGGACAAATCTGGGCAGCCCCAGCATTTT. This codes for CATSRFGSSKGDKSGQPQHF.

The chain couples TRBV20-1 to TRBJ2-5; D is perhaps TRBD1 (5 bases). V was pared by 2 bases and J by 4 bases, with 17 bases between. The V gene's germline CDR1 is DFQATT and CDR2 SNEGSKA (reference sequence). This CDR3 region has 15 residues. CDR3 in amino acids: CSARSFVGRVETQYF. DNA for the CDR3: TGCAGTGCTAGATCGTTTGTGGGGCGAGTAGAGACCCAGTACTTC.

This clonotype was recorded many times. The chain carries TRBV14 and TRBJ2-5, with D uncertain. Germline-derived CDR1 and CDR2 are SGHDN and FVKESK. The CDR3 has 22 amino acids. V was cut by 1 base and J by 1 base, with 31 bases left in between. CDR3 protein: CASSQAVKHPTTRQLRQETQYF. The CDR3 bases are TGTGCCAGCAGCCAAGCGGTTAAGCACCCAACGACGAGGCAGCTCCGCCAAGAGACCCAGTACTTC. The entire variable domain, with the rest obtained from reference TRBV14 and TRBJ2-5, is as follows: EAGVTQFPSHSVIEKGQTVTLRCDPISGHDNLYWYRRVMGKEIKFLLHFVKESKQDESGMPNNRFLAERTGGTYSTLKVQPAELEDSGVYFCASSQAVKHPTTRQLRQETQYFGPGTRLLVL.

This clonotype was counted many times. CDR3 nucleotide sequence: TGTGCCAGCAGCTTAAACGGTTTAGAAGATACGCAGTATTTT. This translates into CASSLNGLEDTQYF. The gene calls are TRBV7-3 and TRBJ2-3; D is undetermined. V lost 1 base, J lost 5 bases, and 10 bases lay in between. Germline V gene sequence: CDR1 SGHTA, CDR2 FQGTGA. There are 14 residues in the CDR3.

The chain joins TRBV29-1 to TRBJ2-3; D unclear. V gave up 7 bases and J gave up 0 bases, with 11 bases separating them. The CDR3 consists of 13 residues. CDR1 is SQVTM, CDR2 ANQGSEA, per germline. Here the CDR3 DNA reads TGCAGCGCTGACGCAGCTAGCACAGATACGCAGTATTTT. It translates to CSADAASTDTQYF.

This clonotype occurred a few times. The chain links TRBV12-3 or TRBV12-4 to TRBJ2-7, with D uncertain. V was shortened by 5 bases and J by 7 bases, with 15 bases between the two germline ends. The CDR3 covers 13 residues. The CDR3 nucleotides read TGTGCCAGCAGTCCAGAAACTTACAATGAGCAGTACTTC. Encoded protein: CASSPETYNEQYF.

The chain couples TRBV12-3 or TRBV12-4 to TRBJ2-7; the D gene is possibly TRBD2 (7 bases). Trimming removed 6 bases at V and 7 bases at J, with 22 bases between. The CDR3 covers 15 residues. CDR3 amino acids: CASSRGGGIYNEQYF. DNA of the CDR3: TGTGCCAGCAGCCGAGGGGGGGGAATTTACAATGAGCAGTACTTC.

This clonotype has a handful of counts. V is TRBV3-1 and J is TRBJ2-3; D call uncertain. In germline, CDR1 is LGHDT, CDR2 YNNKEL (reference sequence). The CDR3 is made up of 14 amino acids. V shed 3 bases and J shed 0 bases, with 7 bases lying between them. The CDR3 DNA reads as TGTGCCAGCAGCCATTGGGGTAGCACAGATACGCAGTATTTT. It yields the protein CASSHWGSTDTQYF.

The table lists this clonotype with many counts. This chain joins TRBV20-1 and TRBJ1-4; 9 bases are shared with TRBD1. Trimming cost V 3 bases and J 4 bases; bases outside gene matches: 6. The CDR3 consists of 15 residues. Germline loops: CDR1 DFQATT, CDR2 SNEGSKA (reference sequence). The CDR3 region is CSASRDRALNEKLFF. The CDR3 region has the DNA TGCAGTGCTAGCCGGGACAGGGCTCTTAATGAAAAACTGTTTTTT.

The rearrangement links TRBV20-1 to TRBJ1-5, with D unclear. This CDR3 comprises 14 residues. The germline V and J ends were trimmed by 7 bases and 4 bases, with 17 bases remaining between them. Germline CDR1 and CDR2: DFQATT and SNEGSKA (reference sequence). CDR3 amino acids: CSVVLWNSNQPQHF. CDR3 nucleotide sequence: TGCAGTGTAGTCCTGTGGAACAGTAATCAGCCCCAGCATTTT.

This sequence joins TRBV5-1 and TRBJ2-3, with D perhaps TRBD2 (7 bases). This CDR3 region has 14 residues. Germline V lookup: CDR1 SGHRS, CDR2 YFSETQ. V was shortened by 0 bases and J by 7 bases, with 12 bases between the two germline ends. The CDR3, as DNA: TGCGCCAGCAGCTTGGGGGGGGGCCCGAATACGCAGTATTTT. It translates to CASSLGGGPNTQYF.

This clonotype was detected a few times. The chain carries TRBV5-1 and TRBJ2-6; D unresolved. V lost 0 bases and J lost 3, with 7 bases in between. The germline gives CDR1 SGHRS, CDR2 YFSETQ. The CDR3 covers 15 residues. The CDR3 DNA follows: TGCGCCAGCAGCTTGGGGGCCCGTGGGGCCAACGTCCTGACTTTC. It is translated as CASSLGARGANVLTF.

This clonotype was counted ten times or more. The genes are TRBV6-5 and TRBJ2-7; D remains unclear. V lost 2 bases, J lost 4 bases, and 12 bases lay in between. CDR1 is MNHEY, CDR2 SVGAGI, per germline. This CDR3 is built from 14 residues. The CDR3 DNA reads TGTGCCAGCAGTTACGGGAAAGGGTCGTACGAGCAGTACTTC. It translates to CASSYGKGSYEQYF.

This clonotype was seen a few times. The chain employs TRBV4-1 and TRBJ2-3, with D perhaps matching TRBD1 (6 bases). Germline CDR1 MGHRA, CDR2 YSYEKL. V shed 1 base and J shed 2 bases, with 13 bases lying between them. The CDR3 is made up of 16 amino acids. The CDR3 DNA is TGCGCCAGCAGCCAAGTACCGACAGGCAACACAGATACGCAGTATTTT. Its translation is CASSQVPTGNTDTQYF.

This clonotype was seen a handful of times. This chain uses TRBV13 with TRBJ1-2; D remains unclear. Germline V gene data show CDR1 as PRHDT and CDR2 as FYEKMQ (reference sequence). The CDR3 sequence is 15 residues long. Trimming stripped 0 bases from V and 4 bases from J, with 12 bases between. DNA for the CDR3: TGTGCCAGCAGCTTAGGTGAGAGGAAGGGCTATGGCTACACCTTC. It translates to CASSLGERKGYGYTF.